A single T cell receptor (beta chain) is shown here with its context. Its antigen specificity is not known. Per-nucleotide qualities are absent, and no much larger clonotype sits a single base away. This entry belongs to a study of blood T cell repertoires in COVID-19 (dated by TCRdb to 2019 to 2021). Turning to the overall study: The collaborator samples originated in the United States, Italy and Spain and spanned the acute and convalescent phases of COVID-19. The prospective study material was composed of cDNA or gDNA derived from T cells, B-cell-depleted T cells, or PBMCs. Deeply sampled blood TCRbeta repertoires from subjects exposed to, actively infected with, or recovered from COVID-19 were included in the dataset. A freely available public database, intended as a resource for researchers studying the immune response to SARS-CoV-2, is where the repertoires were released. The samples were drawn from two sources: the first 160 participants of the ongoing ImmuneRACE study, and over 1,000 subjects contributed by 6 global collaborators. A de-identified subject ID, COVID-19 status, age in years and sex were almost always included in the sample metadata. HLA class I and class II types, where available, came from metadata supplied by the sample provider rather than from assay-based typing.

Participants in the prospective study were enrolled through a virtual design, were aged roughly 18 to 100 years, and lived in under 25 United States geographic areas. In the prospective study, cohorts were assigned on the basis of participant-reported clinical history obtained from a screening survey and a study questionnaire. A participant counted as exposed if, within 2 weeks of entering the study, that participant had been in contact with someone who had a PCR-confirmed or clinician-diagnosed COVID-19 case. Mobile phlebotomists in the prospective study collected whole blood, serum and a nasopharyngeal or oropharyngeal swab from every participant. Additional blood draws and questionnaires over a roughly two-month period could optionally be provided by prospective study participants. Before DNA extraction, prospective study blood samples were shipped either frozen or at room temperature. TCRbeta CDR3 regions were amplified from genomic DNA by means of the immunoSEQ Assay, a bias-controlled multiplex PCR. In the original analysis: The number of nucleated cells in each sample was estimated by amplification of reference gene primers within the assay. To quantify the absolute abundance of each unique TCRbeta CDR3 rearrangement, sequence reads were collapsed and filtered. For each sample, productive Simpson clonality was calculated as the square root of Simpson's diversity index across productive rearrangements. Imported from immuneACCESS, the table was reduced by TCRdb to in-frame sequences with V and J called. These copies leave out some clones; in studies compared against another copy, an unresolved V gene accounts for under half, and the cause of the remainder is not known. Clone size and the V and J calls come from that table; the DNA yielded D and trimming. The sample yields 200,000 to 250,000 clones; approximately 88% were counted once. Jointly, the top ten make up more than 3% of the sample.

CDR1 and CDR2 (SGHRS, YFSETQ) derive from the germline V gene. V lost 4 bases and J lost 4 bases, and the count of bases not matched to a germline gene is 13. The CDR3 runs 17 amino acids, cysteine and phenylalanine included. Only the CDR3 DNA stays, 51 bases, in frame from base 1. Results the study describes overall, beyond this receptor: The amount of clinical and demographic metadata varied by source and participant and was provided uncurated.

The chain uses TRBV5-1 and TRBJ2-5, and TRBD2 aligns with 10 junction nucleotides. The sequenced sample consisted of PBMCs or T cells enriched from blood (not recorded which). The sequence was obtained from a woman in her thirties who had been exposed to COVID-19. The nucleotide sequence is TGCGCCAGCAGCACCGGACTAGAGGGACTAGCGTTAGAGACCCAGTACTTC. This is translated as CASSTGLEGLALETQYF. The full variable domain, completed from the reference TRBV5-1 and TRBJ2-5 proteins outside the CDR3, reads KAGVTQTPRYLIKTRGQQVTLSCSPISGHRSVSWYQQTPGQGLQFLFEYFSETQRNKGNFPGRFSGRQFSNSRSEMNVSTLELGDSALYLCASSTGLEGLALETQYFGPGTRLLVL.